Each of the 18 T cell receptor beta chains below was sequenced from the same sample in a study of shared clonotypes between healthy human individuals. The assay was immunoSEQ multiplex PCR, and TCRdb's table has in-frame clones only and misses some. Of 2.3 million or so clones listed, 85% to 95% are singletons. The sample comprised naive CD4+ T cells from PBMCs. As for subset: CD45RA+ positively selected. The receptors were gathered from a young man in good health. Some clones in this sample may be carry-over from other donors' samples.

V is TRBV6-1 and J is TRBJ1-6; 7 nucleotides match TRBD1. The CDR3 covers 14 residues. CDR1 MNHNS and CDR2 SASEGT come from the germline V gene. Germline trimming cut 3 bases from V and 7 bases from J; bases unmatched to any gene: 3. CDR3 amino acids: CASSEKGANSPLHF. DNA of the CDR3: TGTGCCAGCAGTGAGAAGGGGGCCAATTCACCCCTCCACTTT.

This clone was seen a handful of times. V gene TRBV6-5 combines with J gene TRBJ2-7; D is ambiguous. Trimming cost V 6 bases and J 6 bases, with 12 bases left between them. Germline loops: CDR1 MNHEY, CDR2 SVGAGI. The CDR3 covers 12 residues. CDR3: CASSRVGSEQYF. The DNA for the CDR3 is TGTGCCAGCAGCCGCGTGGGAAGCGAGCAGTACTTC.

The chain joins TRBV9 to TRBJ2-1; 8 bases are a match to TRBD1. Losses at the gene ends were 4 bases for V and 6 bases for J; bases not matched to a gene: 6. CDR1 is SGDLS, CDR2 YYNGEE, per germline. The CDR3 is made up of 14 amino acids. CDR3 in DNA: TGTGCCAGCAGCAGACCCGGACAGGGCAATGAGCAGTTCTTC. Translation gives CASSRPGQGNEQFF.

In DNA, the CDR3 is TGTGCCAGCAGTTTGATTCCAGGGACCACTGGGGCCAACGTCCTGACTTTC. It is translated as CASSLIPGTTGANVLTF. This chain links TRBV28 with TRBJ2-6; D is possibly TRBD1 or TRBD2 (5 bases each). V lost 3 bases and J 2 bases, leaving 14 bases between the germline ends. The CDR3 runs 17 residues. Germline CDR1 MDHEN, CDR2 SYDVKM. The full variable domain, completed using reference TRBV28 and TRBJ2-6, is DVKVTQSSRYLVKRTGEKVFLECVQDMDHENMFWYRQDPGLGLRLIYFSYDVKMKEKGDIPEGYSVSREKKERFSLILESASTNQTSMYLCASSLIPGTTGANVLTFGAGSRLTVL.

The rearrangement uses TRBV19 and TRBJ1-2, with TRBD1 identical over 10 bases. CDR1 is LNHDA and CDR2 is SQIVND in the germline V gene (reference sequence). Losses at the gene ends were 8 bases for V and 8 bases for J; bases not matched to a gene: 14. There are 15 residues in the CDR3. The CDR3 here is CASRNSDRDRGGYTF. DNA for the CDR3: TGTGCCAGTCGAAACTCCGACAGGGACAGGGGAGGCTACACCTTC.

This clone was seen just once. The rearrangement uses TRBV12-1 and TRBJ2-2; the D call TRBD1 from the table was never checked on the DNA. TRBV12-1 has pseudogene status. This CDR3 is built from 13 residues. CDR3 region: CARGGENTGELFF. The CDR3 bases are TGTGCCAGAGGGGGAGAGAACACCGGGGAGCTGTTTTTT.

The chain joins TRBV6-1 to TRBJ2-5; D gene unclear. V lost 4 bases and J lost 5, with 8 bases in between. The germline V gene encodes CDR1 MNHNS and CDR2 SASEGT. This CDR3 is built from 12 residues. The CDR3: CASSGEAETQYF. The CDR3 DNA sequence: TGTGCCAGCAGTGGAGAGGCGGAGACCCAGTACTTC.

In regard to this clone: This CDR3 is also generated by other DNA sequences in the sample. The chain recombines TRBV7-3 with TRBJ2-1; D is unresolved. The germline V gene encodes CDR1 SGHTA and CDR2 FQGTGA. The ends were cut back, 2 bases at V and 5 bases at J, with 7 bases in the middle. This CDR3 is built from 13 residues. CDR3 in amino acids: CASSLSRDNEQFF. CDR3 DNA sequence: TGTGCCAGCAGCTTATCCCGGGACAATGAGCAGTTCTTC.

This clone showed up just once. The V call is TRBV27, the J call TRBJ2-1; TRBD2 agrees at 14 bases. Germline V gene sequence: CDR1 MNHEY, CDR2 SMNVEV (reference sequence). This CDR3 spans 17 amino acids. V dropped 1 base and J dropped 5; count of bases not matched to a gene: 4. CDR3 coding DNA: TGTGCCAGCAGTTTATACTGGACTAGCGGGAGGAACAATGAGCAGTTCTTC. As protein: CASSLYWTSGRNNEQFF.

This clone was seen only once. The CDR3 here is CASSRTGPDTGELFF. The DNA for the CDR3 is TGTGCCAGCAGTCGGACAGGACCCGACACCGGGGAGCTGTTTTTT. V and J are TRBV9 and TRBJ2-2; 7 positions agree with TRBD1. The germline V gene has CDR1 SGDLS and CDR2 YYNGEE. The CDR3 runs 15 residues. V gave up 5 bases and J gave up 3 bases; unmatched junction bases: 7.

In this sample, this clone turned up once. This chain links TRBV18 with TRBJ2-3, with D possibly TRBD1 on 6 matching bases. The CDR3 consists of 16 residues. The V end lost 2 bases, the J end lost 3 bases, and 15 bases lay between the germline ends. CDR1 and CDR2 from the germline V gene are KGHSH and LQKENI. The CDR3 loop reads CASSPFRRDITDTQYF. The CDR3 DNA sequence: TGTGCCAGCTCACCATTTCGAAGGGACATTACAGATACGCAGTATTTT.

The chain joins TRBV18 to TRBJ2-2, with TRBD1 matching 7 bases. Germline CDR1 is KGHSH and CDR2 is LQKENI. The length of the CDR3 is 16 residues. Trimming removed 1 base from V and 2 bases from J; junction bases left unmatched: 4. CDR3 coding DNA: TGTGCCAGCTCACCACGACAGGGATCAAACACCGGGGAGCTGTTTTTT. Translation gives CASSPRQGSNTGELFF.

The chain carries TRBV18 and TRBJ2-3; the match to TRBD2 covers 8 bases. The CDR3 is made up of 16 amino acids. V trimming: 3 bases; J trimming: 2 bases; junction bases outside the gene matches: 7. CDR1 and CDR2 from the germline V gene are KGHSH and LQKENI. The CDR3 is CASSPGRSGITDTQYF. Here the CDR3 DNA reads TGTGCCAGCTCACCGGGTCGTAGCGGGATCACAGATACGCAGTATTTT.

This clone was found a few times. The chain is built from TRBV5-5 and TRBJ2-7; maybe TRBD1 (5 bases). The CDR3 is 14 residues long. Trimming shortened V by 1 base and J by 6 bases, and 14 bases separated the two germline ends. Per germline, CDR1 SGHKS and CDR2 YYEKEE (reference sequence). The CDR3 DNA is TGTGCCAGCAGCTTGCGTTCCCAGGGTCTCGAGCAGTACTTC. Translation: CASSLRSQGLEQYF.

The chain joins TRBV28 to TRBJ2-2; no clear D gene. The CDR3 is 12 amino acids. Trimming stripped 4 bases from V and 6 bases from J, with 6 bases between. The V gene's germline CDR1 is MDHEN and CDR2 SYDVKM. CDR3 in amino acids: CASSSNSGELFF. In DNA, the CDR3 is TGTGCCAGCAGTTCCAATTCCGGGGAGCTGTTTTTT.

The chain joins TRBV7-3 to TRBJ2-1, with a tentative D call TRBD1 (5 bases). V dropped 2 bases and J dropped 2 bases, with 10 bases sitting between them. Germline CDR1 is SGHTA and CDR2 is FQGTGA. The CDR3 is made up of 15 amino acids. The chain's CDR3 is CASSLQGSTYNEQFF. DNA of the CDR3: TGTGCCAGCAGCTTACAGGGATCGACCTACAATGAGCAGTTCTTC.

This clone was counted a single time. The V and J genes are TRBV2 and TRBJ2-2; D perhaps matches TRBD1 (6 bases). From germline, CDR1 is SNHLY and CDR2 FYNNEI. With 6 bases removed from V and 1 base from J, the gap between germline ends came to 15 bases. The CDR3 has 16 residues. The CDR3 region has the DNA TGTGCCAGCAGCCGACAAAGGGGGAGGAACACCGGGGAGCTGTTTTTT. This codes for CASSRQRGRNTGELFF.

This clone was observed a single time. This rearrangement joins TRBV5-1 to TRBJ2-3, with D possibly TRBD1 on 5 matching bases. There are 16 residues in the CDR3. With 0 bases removed from V and 1 base from J, the gap between germline ends came to 12 bases. CDR1 is SGHRS and CDR2 is YFSETQ in the germline V gene. CDR3 sequence: CASSLGQFWGTDTQYF. In DNA, the CDR3 is TGCGCCAGCAGCTTGGGACAGTTTTGGGGCACAGATACGCAGTATTTT.